The 24 T cell receptor beta chains reported below all come from one sample, sequenced in a study of T cells of healthy individuals. TCRdb processed the 5' RACE reads anew with MiXCR; each CDR3 protein has one entry. Of around 63,000 distinct CDR3 sequences detected, about a sixth appear once; the ten largest clones hold around 4.6%. These receptors all stem from a human donor in good health.

This CDR3 is CASSFKRENYGYTF. The CDR3 bases are TGTGCCAGCAGTTTCAAGCGAGAAAACTATGGCTACACCTTC. The gene calls are TRBV27 and TRBJ1-2; no clear D. Germline CDR1 is MNHEY and CDR2 is SMNVEV (reference sequence). CDR3 length: 14 residues. V shed 3 bases and J shed 2 bases, with 10 bases lying between them.

The chain employs TRBV7-8 and TRBJ2-1; 11 bases are a match to TRBD2. The CDR3 covers 17 residues. After removal of 3 bases from V and 6 bases from J, the junction contained 10 bases not matched to a gene. From germline, CDR1 is SGHVS and CDR2 FQNEAQ. Here the CDR3 DNA reads TGTGCCAGCAGCTTTCATATTAGCGGGAGGGCCCTCAATGAGCAGTTCTTC. It is translated as CASSFHISGRALNEQFF.

The CDR3 DNA reads TGTGCCAGCAGTTTATTTGCAGTGCGGACTAGCGGGGGGCCCGAGCAGTACTTC. Translating it yields CASSLFAVRTSGGPEQYF. This sequence joins TRBV27 and TRBJ2-7; 14 nucleotides agree with TRBD2. Per germline, CDR1 MNHEY and CDR2 SMNVEV (reference sequence). The CDR3 totals 18 residues. The V segment lost 1 base and the J segment 6 bases; nucleotides outside the gene matches: 11.

In its sample, this clonotype was seen many times. The chain has TRBV10-2 and TRBJ2-1; possible D gene TRBD2, 6 bases. Germline lookup yields CDR1 WSHSY and CDR2 SAAADI. V lost 3 bases to trimming and J lost 8 bases, with 8 bases between them. The CDR3 loop spans 12 amino acids. The CDR3 bases are TGCGCCAGCAGTGAAGGGGACTATGAGCAGTTCTTC. Amino acids: CASSEGDYEQFF.

This clonotype was counted many times. This rearrangement joins TRBV7-9 to TRBJ2-2; 11 bases are shared with TRBD2. Germline CDR1 is SEHNR and CDR2 is FQNEAQ (reference sequence). The CDR3 covers 13 residues. V dropped 9 bases and J dropped 4; count of bases not matched to a gene: 1. As DNA, the CDR3 is TGTGCCAGAGGACTAGCGGGCACCGGGGAGCTGTTTTTT. It translates to CARGLAGTGELFF.

The chain couples TRBV5-1 to TRBJ1-1; D remains ambiguous. V dropped 5 bases and J dropped 6 bases, with 8 bases sitting between them. The CDR3 has 11 residues. The V gene's germline CDR1 is SGHRS and CDR2 YFSETQ. The CDR3 sequence: CASRLGPEAFF. Here the CDR3 DNA reads TGCGCCAGCAGACTAGGGCCTGAAGCTTTCTTT.

This clonotype has at least ten counts. The chain links TRBV7-2 to TRBJ2-7; 7 positions agree with TRBD2. Trimming removed 1 base from V and 6 bases from J; junction bases left unmatched: 9. Germline-derived CDR1 and CDR2 are SGHTA and FQGNSA. The CDR3 extends over 15 amino acids. CDR3 nucleotides: TGTGCCAGCAGCTTAGGGTATTCCGGGAGGTCCGAGCAGTACTTC. It encodes CASSLGYSGRSEQYF.

V and J are TRBV10-3 and TRBJ2-5; 8 bases agree with TRBD2. The CDR3 spans 15 residues. Germline V gene lookup returns CDR1 ENHRY and CDR2 SYGVKD. Losses at the gene ends were 0 bases for V and 9 bases for J; bases not matched to a gene: 9. The CDR3 nucleotides read TGTGCCATCAGTGAGTCGGAGCGGGGGCTGGGGGCCCAGTACTTC. Residues: CAISESERGLGAQYF.

This chain connects TRBV12-5 to TRBJ2-3, with TRBD2 matching 8 bases. Germline trimming cut 3 bases from V and 1 base from J; bases unmatched to any gene: 3. The CDR3 contains 15 residues. Germline-derived CDR1 and CDR2 are LGHNT and FRNRAP. The DNA for the CDR3 is TGTGCTAGTGGTTTAGGGCGGGAGGGCACAGATACGCAGTATTTT. Encoded protein: CASGLGREGTDTQYF.

The sample holds many counts of this clonotype. The rearrangement uses TRBV20-1 and TRBJ2-3; D call uncertain. Germline V lookup: CDR1 DFQATT, CDR2 SNEGSKA (reference sequence). V was shortened by 8 bases and J by 3 bases, with 12 bases between the two germline ends. There are 12 residues in the CDR3. CDR3 sequence (DNA): TGCAGTTTTCGGGCTGGGACAGATACGCAGTATTTT. This codes for CSFRAGTDTQYF.

V gene TRBV10-2 combines with J gene TRBJ2-7; 7 bases fit TRBD1. V lost 7 bases to trimming and J lost 7 bases; unmatched junction nucleotides: 4. Germline CDR1 is WSHSY and CDR2 is SAAADI. This CDR3 spans 11 amino acids. Written as DNA, the CDR3 is TGCGCCAGCACCGAGGGGGCTGAGCAGTACTTC. This codes for CASTEGAEQYF.

This clonotype has a handful of counts. The V gene is TRBV7-9, the J gene TRBJ2-7; either TRBD1 or TRBD2 may fit D (5 bases each). Germline CDR1 reads SEHNR; CDR2 reads FQNEAQ (reference sequence). Trimming took off 3 bases at V and 5 bases at J, with 11 bases between the two ends. The CDR3 totals 13 residues. The CDR3 nucleotides read TGTGCCAGCAGCTTCAGTCGAGGGGACGAGCAGTACTTC. Translation gives CASSFSRGDEQYF.

The chain carries TRBV11-2 and TRBJ1-1; D is undetermined. CDR1 is SGHAT and CDR2 is FQNNGV in the germline V gene. The CDR3 totals 14 residues. V lost 5 bases and J lost 7, with 17 bases in between. Here the CDR3 DNA reads TGTGCCAGCAGCCTCGGACGGTTGTTTCATGAAGCTTTCTTT. Protein sequence: CASSLGRLFHEAFF.

In this sample, this clonotype turned up many times. The chain recombines TRBV25-1 with TRBJ1-1, with 11 nucleotides matching TRBD1. Germline loops: CDR1 MGHDK, CDR2 SYGVNS. Trimming at V came to 7 bases and at J to 4 bases, leaving 8 bases not matched to a gene. The CDR3 loop spans 15 amino acids. The CDR3 protein is CASTQSGTGGTEAFF. Written as DNA, the CDR3 is TGTGCCAGCACCCAGTCCGGGACAGGGGGCACTGAAGCTTTCTTT.

This clonotype was counted between two and nine times. The chain carries TRBV28 and TRBJ2-7; possible D gene TRBD2, 5 bases. Trimming took off 6 bases at V and 7 bases at J, with 13 bases between the two ends. CDR3 size: 12 residues. In germline, CDR1 is MDHEN, CDR2 SYDVKM. The DNA of the CDR3 is TGTGCCAGCAGCCCAACTAGACGGGAGCAGTACTTC. Translated, it gives CASSPTRREQYF.

The genes are TRBV29-1 and TRBJ2-1, with 7 bases identical to TRBD2. CDR1 and CDR2 (germline): SQVTM, ANQGSEA. This CDR3 is built from 13 residues. With 5 bases clipped from V and 9 bases from J, the junction kept 10 bases outside the gene matches. The CDR3 bases are TGCAGCGTTCGAGGGAGGGCCGTGGTTGAGCAGTTCTTC. This encodes CSVRGRAVVEQFF.

The chain has TRBV5-1 and TRBJ1-6, with 7 bases aligning to TRBD1. V dropped 0 bases and J dropped 6; count of bases not matched to a gene: 6. The CDR3 is made up of 16 amino acids. The germline gives CDR1 SGHRS, CDR2 YFSETQ. DNA of the CDR3: TGCGCCAGCAGCTTGGCTACAGGGGACGGTAATTCACCCCTCCACTTT. Protein sequence: CASSLATGDGNSPLHF.

The chain links TRBV5-1 to TRBJ2-5; D ambiguous. Germline CDR1 and CDR2: SGHRS and YFSETQ. The CDR3 totals 11 residues. V was shortened by 4 bases and J by 2 bases, with 3 bases between the two germline ends. The CDR3 loop reads CASSTQETQYF. Here the CDR3 DNA reads TGCGCCAGCAGCACACAAGAGACCCAGTACTTC.

This clonotype has more than one count but fewer than ten. The CDR3 here is CASSPSYRTGELFF. The CDR3 DNA is TGTGCCAGCAGTCCATCCTATCGGACCGGGGAGCTGTTTTTT. The chain carries TRBV28 and TRBJ2-2; D not certain. Germline V gene lookup returns CDR1 MDHEN and CDR2 SYDVKM. This CDR3 has 14 amino acids. V lost 5 bases and J 5 bases, leaving 12 bases between the germline ends.

This clonotype was counted ten times or more. The V and J genes are TRBV20-1 and TRBJ2-2, with 8 bases matching TRBD2. Looked up from germline, CDR1 is DFQATT and CDR2 is SNEGSKA (reference sequence). The V and J ends lost 5 bases and 3 bases, in that order; junction bases with no gene match: 8. The CDR3 has 15 amino acids. CDR3 nucleotide sequence: TGCAGTGCTTTCGTAGCGGGAACGGACACCGGGGAGCTGTTTTTT. This translates into CSAFVAGTDTGELFF.

The chain links TRBV12-3 or TRBV12-4 to TRBJ2-1; D ambiguous. CDR3 size: 16 residues. V was shortened by 5 bases and J by 5 bases, with 19 bases between the two germline ends. CDR3 amino acids: CASSIFYGLPNNEQFF. The CDR3 DNA reads as TGTGCCAGCAGTATCTTTTACGGGTTACCTAACAATGAGCAGTTCTTC.

The chain carries TRBV2 and TRBJ1-6; D not resolved. V lost 3 bases to trimming and J lost 5 bases, with 8 bases between them. CDR3 length equals 14 residues. Looked up from germline, CDR1 is SNHLY and CDR2 is FYNNEI. The CDR3 region is CASSEDGNNSPLHF. CDR3 nucleotide sequence: TGTGCCAGCAGTGAGGACGGGAATAATTCACCCCTCCACTTT.

This clonotype has only one observation. The chain links TRBV4-1 to TRBJ2-1; D unresolved. V lost 3 bases and J lost 4, with 10 bases in between. This CDR3 is built from 14 residues. Looked up from germline, CDR1 is MGHRA and CDR2 is YSYEKL. The CDR3 nucleotides are TGCGCCAGCAGCCAGCGTAACAGTTACAATGAGCAGTTCTTC. It codes for CASSQRNSYNEQFF.

V gene TRBV6-1 combines with J gene TRBJ2-7, with 9 bases matching TRBD2. CDR1 MNHNS and CDR2 SASEGT come from the germline V gene. The CDR3 totals 15 residues. The trim removed 4 bases at V and 7 bases at J, leaving 11 bases unmatched. Here the CDR3 reads CASSGDSGGYNEQYF. The CDR3 region has the DNA TGTGCCAGCAGTGGGGATAGCGGGGGCTACAATGAGCAGTACTTC.